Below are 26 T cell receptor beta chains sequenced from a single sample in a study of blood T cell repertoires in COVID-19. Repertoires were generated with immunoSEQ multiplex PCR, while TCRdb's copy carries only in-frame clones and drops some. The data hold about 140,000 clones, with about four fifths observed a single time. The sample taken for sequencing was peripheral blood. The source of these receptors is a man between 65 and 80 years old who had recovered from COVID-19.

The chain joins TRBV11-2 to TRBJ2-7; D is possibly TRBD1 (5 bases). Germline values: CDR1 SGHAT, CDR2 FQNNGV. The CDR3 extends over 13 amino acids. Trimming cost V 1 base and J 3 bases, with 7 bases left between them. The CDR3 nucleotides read TGTGCCAGCAGCTTAGGGACATACTACGAGCAGTACTTC. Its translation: CASSLGTYYEQYF. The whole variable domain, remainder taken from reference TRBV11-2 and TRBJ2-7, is EAGVAQSPRYKIIEKRQSVAFWCNPISGHATLYWYQQILGQGPKLLIQFQNNGVVDDSQLPKDRFSAERLKGVDSTLKIQPAKLEDSAVYLCASSLGTYYEQYFGPGTRLTVT.

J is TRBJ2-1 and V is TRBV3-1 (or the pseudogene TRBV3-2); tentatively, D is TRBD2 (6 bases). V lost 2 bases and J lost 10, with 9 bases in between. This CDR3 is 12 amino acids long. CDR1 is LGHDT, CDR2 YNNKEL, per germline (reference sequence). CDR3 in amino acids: CASSQQAGEQFF. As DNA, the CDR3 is TGTGCCAGCAGCCAACAGGCGGGGGAGCAGTTCTTC.

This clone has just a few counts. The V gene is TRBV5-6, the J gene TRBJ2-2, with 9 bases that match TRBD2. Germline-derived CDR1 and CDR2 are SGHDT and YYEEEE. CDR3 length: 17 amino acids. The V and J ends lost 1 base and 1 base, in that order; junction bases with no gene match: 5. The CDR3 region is CASSLLASGMNTGELFF. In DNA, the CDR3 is TGTGCCAGCAGCTTGCTTGCTAGCGGGATGAACACCGGGGAGCTGTTTTTT.

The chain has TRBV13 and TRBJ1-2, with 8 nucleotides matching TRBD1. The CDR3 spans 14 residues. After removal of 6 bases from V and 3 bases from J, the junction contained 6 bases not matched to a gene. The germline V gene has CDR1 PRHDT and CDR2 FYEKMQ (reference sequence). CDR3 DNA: TGTGCCAGCAGTTATAAGACAGGGGACTATGGCTACACCTTC. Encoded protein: CASSYKTGDYGYTF. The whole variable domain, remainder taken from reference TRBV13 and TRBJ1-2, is AAGVIQSPRHLIKEKRETATLKCYPIPRHDTVYWYQQGPGQDPQFLISFYEKMQSDKGSIPDRFSAQQFSDYHSELNMSSLELGDSALYFCASSYKTGDYGYTFGSGTRLTVV.

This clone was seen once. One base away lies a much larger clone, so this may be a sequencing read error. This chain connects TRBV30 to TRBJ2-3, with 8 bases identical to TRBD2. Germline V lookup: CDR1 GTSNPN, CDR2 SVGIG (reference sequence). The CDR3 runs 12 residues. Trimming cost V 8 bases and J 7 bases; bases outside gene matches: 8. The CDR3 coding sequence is TGTGCCCGCAACGGGAGGGAGAATACGCAGTATTTT. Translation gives CARNGRENTQYF.

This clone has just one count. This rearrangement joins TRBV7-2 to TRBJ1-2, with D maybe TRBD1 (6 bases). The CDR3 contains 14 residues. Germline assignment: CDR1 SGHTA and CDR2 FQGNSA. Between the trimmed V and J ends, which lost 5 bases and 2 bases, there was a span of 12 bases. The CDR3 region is CASSGRDKNYGYTF. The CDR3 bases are TGTGCCAGCAGCGGCCGGGACAAGAACTATGGCTACACCTTC. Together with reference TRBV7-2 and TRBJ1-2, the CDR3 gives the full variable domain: GAGVSQSPSNKVTEKGKDVELRCDPISGHTALYWYRQSLGQGLEFLIYFQGNSAPDKSGLPSDRFSAERTGGSVSTLTIQRTQQEDSAVYLCASSGRDKNYGYTFGSGTRLTVV.

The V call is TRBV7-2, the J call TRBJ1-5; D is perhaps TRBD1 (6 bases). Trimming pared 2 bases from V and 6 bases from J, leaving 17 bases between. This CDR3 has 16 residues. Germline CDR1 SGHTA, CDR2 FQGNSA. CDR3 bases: TGTGCCAGCAGCTTACAGGGGCCATGGGCGGGTCAGCCCCAGCATTTT. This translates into CASSLQGPWAGQPQHF.

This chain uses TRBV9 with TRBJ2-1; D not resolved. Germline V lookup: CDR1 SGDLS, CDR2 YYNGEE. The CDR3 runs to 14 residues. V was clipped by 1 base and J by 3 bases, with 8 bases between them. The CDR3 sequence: CASSVSQIYNEQFF. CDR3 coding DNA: TGTGCCAGCAGCGTATCACAGATCTACAATGAGCAGTTCTTC. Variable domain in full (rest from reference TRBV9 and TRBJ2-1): DSGVTQTPKHLITATGQRVTLRCSPRSGDLSVYWYQQSLDQGLQFLIQYYNGEERAKGNILERFSAQQFPDLHSELNLSSLELGDSALYFCASSVSQIYNEQFFGPGTRLTVL.

CDR3 in amino acids: CASSLNGGNSPLHF. CDR3 bases: TGTGCCAGCAGTTTAAACGGTGGTAATTCACCCCTCCACTTT. The J gene is TRBJ1-6, the V gene TRBV27; D remains unclear. The V end lost 2 bases, the J end lost 6 bases, and 8 bases lay between the germline ends. Looked up from germline, CDR1 is MNHEY and CDR2 is SMNVEV (reference sequence). This CDR3 is built from 14 residues.

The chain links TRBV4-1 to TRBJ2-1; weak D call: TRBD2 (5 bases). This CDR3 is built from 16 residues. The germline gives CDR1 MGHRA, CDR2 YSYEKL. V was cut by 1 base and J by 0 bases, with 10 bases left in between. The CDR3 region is CASSQVAWSSYNEQFF. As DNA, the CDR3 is TGCGCCAGCAGCCAAGTAGCGTGGAGCTCCTACAATGAGCAGTTCTTC.

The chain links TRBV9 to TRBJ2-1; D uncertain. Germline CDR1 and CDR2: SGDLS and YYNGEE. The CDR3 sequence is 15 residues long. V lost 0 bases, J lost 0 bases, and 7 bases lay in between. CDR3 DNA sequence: TGTGCCAGCAGCGTAGCAGGAAACTCCTACAATGAGCAGTTCTTC. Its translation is CASSVAGNSYNEQFF.

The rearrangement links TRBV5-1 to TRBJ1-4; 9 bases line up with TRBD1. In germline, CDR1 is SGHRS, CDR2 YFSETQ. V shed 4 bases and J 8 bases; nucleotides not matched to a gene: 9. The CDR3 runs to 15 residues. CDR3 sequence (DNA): TGCGCCAGCAGCCTCGGGACAGGGTATGACGAAAAACTGTTTTTT. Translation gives CASSLGTGYDEKLFF.

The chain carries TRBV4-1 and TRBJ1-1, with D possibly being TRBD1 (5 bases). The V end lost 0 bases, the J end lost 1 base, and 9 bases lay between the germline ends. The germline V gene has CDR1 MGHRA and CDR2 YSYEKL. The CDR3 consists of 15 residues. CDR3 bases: TGCGCCAGCAGCCAAGACCCAGGGTCGAACACTGAAGCTTTCTTT. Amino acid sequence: CASSQDPGSNTEAFF.

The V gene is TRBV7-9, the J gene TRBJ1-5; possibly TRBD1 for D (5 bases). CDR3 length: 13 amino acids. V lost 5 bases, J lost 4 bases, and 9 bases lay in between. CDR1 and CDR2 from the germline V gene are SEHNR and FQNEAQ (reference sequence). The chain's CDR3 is CASSPGGNQPQHF. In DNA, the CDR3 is TGTGCCAGCAGCCCCGGGGGGAATCAGCCCCAGCATTTT.

CDR3 DNA: TGTGCCAGCTCACCCGCGGGGATTTACAATGAGCAGTTCTTC. This gives the protein CASSPAGIYNEQFF. The chain has TRBV18 and TRBJ2-1, with D possibly matching TRBD2 (6 bases). Looked up from germline, CDR1 is KGHSH and CDR2 is LQKENI. The length of the CDR3 is 14 residues. V lost 3 bases to trimming and J lost 4 bases, with 10 bases between them.

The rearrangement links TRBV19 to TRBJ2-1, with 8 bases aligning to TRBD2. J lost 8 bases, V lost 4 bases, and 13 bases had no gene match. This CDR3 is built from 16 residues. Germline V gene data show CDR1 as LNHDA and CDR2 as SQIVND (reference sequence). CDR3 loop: CASSRQAGDYYDEQFF. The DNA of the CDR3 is TGTGCCAGTAGTAGACAAGCGGGAGACTATTACGATGAGCAGTTCTTC.

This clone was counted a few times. The CDR3 DNA is TGTGCCAGCAGTTACTCGGACAGCTCCTACGAGCAGTACTTC. Amino acid sequence: CASSYSDSSYEQYF. This sequence joins TRBV6-2 or TRBV6-3 and TRBJ2-7, with D possibly being TRBD1 (6 bases). V was clipped by 0 bases and J by 0 bases, with 6 bases between them. Germline V gives CDR1 MNHEY, CDR2 SVGEGT. The CDR3 spans 14 residues.

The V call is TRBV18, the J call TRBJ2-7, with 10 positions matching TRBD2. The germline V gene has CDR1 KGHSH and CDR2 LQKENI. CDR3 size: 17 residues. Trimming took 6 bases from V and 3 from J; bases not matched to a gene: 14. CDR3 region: CASSVGLAGVRIYEQYF. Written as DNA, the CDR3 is TGTGCCAGCTCTGTAGGTCTAGCGGGAGTTCGAATCTACGAGCAGTACTTC.

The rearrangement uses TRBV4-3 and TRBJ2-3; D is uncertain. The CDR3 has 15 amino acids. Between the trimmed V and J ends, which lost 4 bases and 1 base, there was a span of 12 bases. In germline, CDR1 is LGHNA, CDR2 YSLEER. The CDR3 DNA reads TGCGCCAGCAGCCTTGAGCGATACGGCACAGATACGCAGTATTTT. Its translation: CASSLERYGTDTQYF.

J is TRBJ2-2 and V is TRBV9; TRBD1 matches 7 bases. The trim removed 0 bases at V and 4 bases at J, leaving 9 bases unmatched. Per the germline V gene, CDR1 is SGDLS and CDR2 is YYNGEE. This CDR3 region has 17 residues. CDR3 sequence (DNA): TGTGCCAGCAGCGTAGAAGGGCCAGGGGGTCGCACCGGGGAGCTGTTTTTT. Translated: CASSVEGPGGRTGELFF.

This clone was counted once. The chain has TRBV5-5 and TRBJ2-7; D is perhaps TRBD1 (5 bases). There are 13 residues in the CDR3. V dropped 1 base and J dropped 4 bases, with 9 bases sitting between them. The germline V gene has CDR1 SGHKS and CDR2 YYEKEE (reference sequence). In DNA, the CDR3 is TGTGCCAGCAGCTTGCAGGGATCATACGAGCAGTACTTC. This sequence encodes CASSLQGSYEQYF.

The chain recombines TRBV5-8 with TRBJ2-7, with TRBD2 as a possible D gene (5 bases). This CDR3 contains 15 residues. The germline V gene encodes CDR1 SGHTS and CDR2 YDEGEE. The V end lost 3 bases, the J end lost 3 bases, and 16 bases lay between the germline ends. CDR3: CASSSERSPLYEQYF. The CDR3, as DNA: TGTGCCAGCAGCTCAGAGCGGTCCCCCCTCTACGAGCAGTACTTC.

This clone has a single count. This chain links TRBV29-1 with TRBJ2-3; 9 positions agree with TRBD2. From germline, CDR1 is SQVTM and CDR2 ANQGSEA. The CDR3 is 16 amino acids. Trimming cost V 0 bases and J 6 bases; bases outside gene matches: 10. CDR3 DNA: TGCAGCGTTGAAGAAGGGACTAGCACAGGAGGGGATACGCAGTATTTT. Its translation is CSVEEGTSTGGDTQYF.

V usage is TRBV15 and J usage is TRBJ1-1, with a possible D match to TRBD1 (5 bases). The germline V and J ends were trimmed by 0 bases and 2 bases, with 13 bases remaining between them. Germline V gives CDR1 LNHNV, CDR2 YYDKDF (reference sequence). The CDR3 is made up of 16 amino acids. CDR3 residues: CATSRDLTDANTEAFF. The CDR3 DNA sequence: TGTGCCACCAGCAGAGACCTGACAGATGCTAACACTGAAGCTTTCTTT.

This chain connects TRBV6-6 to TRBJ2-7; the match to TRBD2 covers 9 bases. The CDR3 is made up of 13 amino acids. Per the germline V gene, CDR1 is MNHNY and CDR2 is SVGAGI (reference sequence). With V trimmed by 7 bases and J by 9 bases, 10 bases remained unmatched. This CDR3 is CASTTLAGGVQYF. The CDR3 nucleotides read TGTGCCAGCACTACACTAGCGGGCGGGGTGCAGTACTTC.

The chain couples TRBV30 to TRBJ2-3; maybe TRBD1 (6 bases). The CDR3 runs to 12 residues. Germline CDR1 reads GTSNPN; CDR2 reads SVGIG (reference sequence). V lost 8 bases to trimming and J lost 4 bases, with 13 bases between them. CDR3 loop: CALGQRSDTQYF. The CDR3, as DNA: TGTGCCCTCGGACAGCGTTCAGATACGCAGTATTTT.